The text below deals with one T cell receptor (beta chain). The participants were between roughly 18 and 89 years old and came from under 25 US areas. This sample was included in a study of blood T cell repertoires in COVID-19. V was clipped by 3 bases and J by 4 bases; unmatched bases: 4. The CDR3 is 16 residues long. Germline CDR1 MNHEY, CDR2 SVGAGI. Study processing details: From reference gene primer amplification, estimates of nucleated cell counts were derived. The assay was immunoSEQ multiplex PCR, and TCRdb's table has in-frame clones only and misses some. That table supplies the V and J calls and clone size; D and trimming were determined from the DNA. This sample yields under 250,000 clones, of which about 82% are seen a single time; around 10% belongs to the top ten.

The sample was PBMCs or T cells enriched from blood (not recorded which). This rearrangement joins TRBV6-5 to TRBJ2-2, with 11 bases fitting TRBD1. This TCR came from a woman between 45 and 65 years old with acute COVID-19. As DNA, the CDR3 is TGTGCCAGCAGTTATTCGGGGACAGGGGGCACCGGGGAGCTGTTTTTT. This encodes CASSYSGTGGTGELFF.